The clone carrying this T cell receptor (beta chain) was seen only a few times. Other DNA sequences of this sample code for an identical CDR3. This sample was included in a study of blood T cell repertoires in COVID-19. Study information: Both acute and convalescent COVID-19 samples were obtained from the United States, Italy and Spain. T cells, B-cell-depleted T cells, or PBMCs provided the cDNA or gDNA that served as material.

V was shortened by 3 bases and J by 0 bases, with 5 bases between the two germline ends. The CDR3 contains 13 residues. In the study's own analysis: Estimates of nucleated cell counts were drawn from the amplification of reference gene primers. TCRdb keeps only in-frame clones here, not all; method: immunoSEQ multiplex PCR. V and J calls plus clone size are reproduced from that table; the DNA served to infer D and trimming. The table has about 190,000 clones, 80% to 85% seen once. This sequence originates from a human donor in a cohort sampled during active COVID-19. The sample was peripheral blood. This chain joins TRBV12-3 or TRBV12-4 and TRBJ1-1; D not resolved. The CDR3 nucleotides read TGTGCCAGCAGTTTTTCGGTGAACACTGAAGCTTTCTTT. It is translated as CASSFSVNTEAFF.